The 29 T cell receptor beta chains reported below all come from one sample, sequenced in a study of neurological immune-mediated disorders (dated by TCRdb to between 2017 and 2020). Library prep was done by 5' RACE. TCRdb names Illumina HiSeq 2500 as the instrument used. Using fastp at Q25 and MiXCR, TCRdb reprocessed the public reads and kept productive beta chains. Rows are combined by CDR3 protein, so each entry shows the most common genes and DNA. Present in this sample are about 66,000 distinct CDR3 sequences, about 4.2% of which were seen just once. 1.3% of the sample is taken by the ten largest. Source material: PBMCs. The receptor set was obtained from a man aged 25 to 40 with multiple sclerosis.

The table lists this clonotype with many counts. The V call is TRBV15, the J call TRBJ2-7; D is possibly TRBD2 (5 bases). With 2 bases removed from V and 3 bases from J, the gap between germline ends came to 11 bases. Germline CDR1 reads LNHNV; CDR2 reads YYDKDF (reference sequence). The CDR3 extends over 14 amino acids. CDR3 bases: TGTGCCACCAGCAGATTACTAGGCCACTACGAGCAGTACTTC. It encodes CATSRLLGHYEQYF.

This clonotype was seen repeatedly, ten times or more. V is TRBV10-2 and J is TRBJ2-7; 7 bases agree with TRBD1. This CDR3 has 14 amino acids. V shed 4 bases, J shed 3 bases, and the junction held 6 bases outside the gene matches. Germline V lookup: CDR1 WSHSY, CDR2 SAAADI. The CDR3 loop is CASSGQGIIYEQYF. The CDR3, as DNA: TGCGCCAGCAGTGGACAGGGAATTATCTACGAGCAGTACTTC.

The table lists this clonotype with many counts. This chain uses TRBV5-1 with TRBJ1-2; a weak D match, TRBD1 (6 bases). The germline gives CDR1 SGHRS, CDR2 YFSETQ. The CDR3 totals 13 residues. V lost 2 bases and J 5 bases, leaving 10 bases between the germline ends. CDR3: CASSFAGAYGYTF. In DNA, the CDR3 is TGCGCCAGCAGCTTCGCAGGGGCGTATGGCTACACCTTC.

This clonotype was observed many times. V and J are TRBV3-1 and TRBJ1-1; D unresolved. The CDR3 is 13 residues long. CDR1 and CDR2 from the germline V gene are LGHDT and YNNKEL (reference sequence). The germline V and J ends were trimmed by 4 bases and 14 bases, with 20 bases remaining between them. The CDR3 nucleotides are TGTGCCAGCAGCCGAATCGGGAGTATTATCGCCTTCTTT. It translates to CASSRIGSIIAFF.

In its sample, this clonotype was seen many times. The chain uses TRBV7-6 and TRBJ2-5; a weak D match, TRBD2 (7 bases). The germline gives CDR1 SGHVS, CDR2 FNYEAQ. This CDR3 is built from 12 residues. Trimming left V 5 bases short and J 5 bases short, with 9 bases between. The CDR3 region has the DNA TGTGCCAGCAGCGGGGGGGCGGAGACCCAGTACTTC. Its protein is CASSGGAETQYF.

The chain links TRBV5-1 to TRBJ1-1; D not certain. Germline-derived CDR1 and CDR2 are SGHRS and YFSETQ. The CDR3 sequence is 13 residues long. V was pared by 2 bases and J by 3 bases, with 8 bases between. The CDR3 region is CASSFGKDTEAFF. The CDR3 DNA reads as TGCGCCAGCAGCTTCGGAAAGGACACTGAAGCTTTCTTT.

This clonotype has at least ten counts. The chain recombines TRBV6-2 or TRBV6-3 with TRBJ2-7; 11 bases map to TRBD1. The V and J ends lost 2 bases and 3 bases, in that order; junction bases with no gene match: 0. CDR3 length: 14 amino acids. Germline values: CDR1 MNHEY, CDR2 SVGEGT. For the CDR3, the DNA is TGTGCCAGCAGTTACGGGACAGGGGGCTACGAGCAGTACTTC. This sequence encodes CASSYGTGGYEQYF.

This clonotype was seen ten or more times. The chain has TRBV5-1 and TRBJ2-7, with D unclear. This CDR3 is 13 amino acids long. Germline loops: CDR1 SGHRS, CDR2 YFSETQ. Trimming stripped 4 bases from V and 9 bases from J, with 17 bases between. The CDR3 region has the DNA TGCGCCAGCAGCATAGAAATGGGCACGGGGCAGTACTTC. This encodes CASSIEMGTGQYF.

This clonotype appeared many times. The chain uses TRBV6-5 and TRBJ2-7, with TRBD1 identical over 9 bases. Trimming cost V 5 bases and J 3 bases; bases outside gene matches: 11. This CDR3 is built from 16 residues. Looked up from germline, CDR1 is MNHEY and CDR2 is SVGAGI. Written as DNA, the CDR3 is TGTGCCAGCAGTCGACGACCGGGACAGGGAGGCTACGAGCAGTACTTC. Amino acids: CASSRRPGQGGYEQYF.

The sample holds many counts of this clonotype. The rearrangement links TRBV20-1 to TRBJ2-1; 7 positions agree with TRBD2. The CDR3 is 19 residues long. Per the germline V gene, CDR1 is DFQATT and CDR2 is SNEGSKA (reference sequence). The J segment lost 2 bases and the V segment lost 0 bases, leaving 16 bases of the junction unmatched. The CDR3 DNA reads as TGCAGTGCTAGAGACCCATCCCTTGATTCGGGGGGTGCCTACAATGAGCAGTTCTTC. Translated: CSARDPSLDSGGAYNEQFF.

This clonotype was picked up many times. The chain joins TRBV5-1 to TRBJ1-4, with D possibly being TRBD1 (5 bases). The CDR3 has 13 amino acids. Germline CDR1 reads SGHRS; CDR2 reads YFSETQ. Trimming shortened V by 1 base and J by 8 bases, and 9 bases separated the two germline ends. CDR3 DNA sequence: TGCGCCAGCAGCTTGACTGGGGGAGAAAAACTGTTTTTT. Translation gives CASSLTGGEKLFF.

Notes on this clonotype: With a much larger clone just one base away, this may be a read error. The chain joins TRBV20-1 to TRBJ2-7; D unresolved. Germline CDR1 reads DFQATT; CDR2 reads SNEGSKA (reference sequence). The CDR3 extends over 12 amino acids. Trimming left V 5 bases short and J 3 bases short, with 11 bases between. Written as DNA, the CDR3 is TGCAGTGCTCAAGAAATGGGCTACGAGCAGTACTTC. Translating it yields CSAQEMGYEQYF.

This clonotype was observed many times. The V and J genes are TRBV4-3 and TRBJ2-1, with D unresolved. Germline V CDR1 and CDR2: LGHNA, YSLEER. The V end was cut by 4 bases, the J end by 4 bases, with 11 bases between. The CDR3 runs to 14 residues. This CDR3 is CASSPSVGYNEQFF. The CDR3 coding sequence is TGCGCCAGCAGCCCCTCGGTCGGATACAATGAGCAGTTCTTC.

This clonotype was picked up many times. The CDR3 is CASSRTGGDSPLHF. CDR3 bases: TGTGCCAGCTCGCGGACAGGCGGGGATTCACCCCTCCACTTT. The chain recombines TRBV27 with TRBJ1-6; 7 bases line up with TRBD1. J lost 8 bases, V lost 8 bases, and 9 bases had no gene match. CDR3 length: 14 residues. Germline loops: CDR1 MNHEY, CDR2 SMNVEV (reference sequence).

The table lists this clonotype with many counts. The chain joins TRBV7-8 to TRBJ1-6; tentatively, D is TRBD1 (5 bases). This CDR3 has 16 amino acids. The V end was cut by 5 bases, the J end by 1 base, with 12 bases between. Germline V gene data show CDR1 as SGHVS and CDR2 as FQNEAQ. CDR3 loop: CASSGQGGSYNSPLHF. The DNA of the CDR3 is TGTGCCAGCAGCGGGCAGGGTGGATCCTATAATTCACCCCTCCACTTT.

This clonotype has a handful of counts. One end of the junction fails to match germline, which may point to a read error. This chain links TRBV5-5 with TRBJ1-5, with D possibly TRBD1 on 6 matching bases. CDR1 and CDR2 (germline): SGHKS, YYEKEE (reference sequence). There are 13 residues in the CDR3. The CDR3 protein is CASSSQGTQPQNF. The CDR3 coding sequence is TGTGCCAGCAGCTCTCAGGGGACTCAGCCCCAGAATTTT.

By sample share, this clonotype is medium-sized (0.01 to 0.1%). The CDR3 nucleotides are TGCGCCAGCAGCTTTCGGGGGGGCTATAATTCACCCCTCCACTTT. Amino acids: CASSFRGGYNSPLHF. The V gene is TRBV5-1, the J gene TRBJ1-6, with D possibly being TRBD1 (5 bases). CDR3 size: 15 residues. In germline, CDR1 is SGHRS, CDR2 YFSETQ. V was trimmed by 2 bases and J by 3 bases, leaving 9 bases between them. The whole variable domain, filled in from reference TRBV5-1 and TRBJ1-6, reads KAGVTQTPRYLIKTRGQQVTLSCSPISGHRSVSWYQQTPGQGLQFLFEYFSETQRNKGNFPGRFSGRQFSNSRSEMNVSTLELGDSALYLCASSFRGGYNSPLHFGNGTRLTVT.

The table lists this clonotype with many counts. J is TRBJ1-2 and V is TRBV7-9; D uncertain. Per the germline V gene, CDR1 is SEHNR and CDR2 is FQNEAQ (reference sequence). This CDR3 is 14 amino acids long. The V gene lost 1 base and the J gene lost 8 bases, with 14 bases spanning the gap. In nucleotides, the CDR3 is TGTGCCAGCAGCTTAGTTACACAGACGAAGGGCTACACCTTC. Encoded protein: CASSLVTQTKGYTF.

At least ten counts were recorded for this clonotype. V gene TRBV3-1 combines with J gene TRBJ1-3; D remains ambiguous. CDR3 length equals 14 residues. CDR1 and CDR2 (germline): LGHDT, YNNKEL (reference sequence). V was trimmed by 3 bases and J by 0 bases, leaving 6 bases between them. The CDR3 is CASSHLGSGNTIYF. The CDR3 DNA follows: TGTGCCAGCAGCCATCTAGGCTCTGGAAACACCATATATTTT.

This clonotype occurred a few times. The chain is built from TRBV2 and TRBJ2-7, with D possibly TRBD1 on 6 matching bases. Germline CDR1 and CDR2: SNHLY and FYNNEI. There are 15 residues in the CDR3. Trimming stripped 8 bases from V and 0 bases from J, with 17 bases between. This chain's CDR3 is CASLSPGHDSYEQYF. Here the CDR3 DNA reads TGTGCCAGCCTATCTCCGGGACACGACTCCTACGAGCAGTACTTC.

The V gene is TRBV6-2 or TRBV6-3, the J gene TRBJ2-5; 7 bases map to TRBD1. This CDR3 comprises 13 residues. In germline, CDR1 is MNHEY, CDR2 SVGEGT. V shed 4 bases, J shed 3 bases, and the junction held 2 bases outside the gene matches. CDR3 in amino acids: CASSFDREETQYF. The DNA of the CDR3 is TGTGCCAGCAGTTTCGACAGGGAAGAGACCCAGTACTTC.

This clonotype was detected ten times or more. The chain has TRBV9 and TRBJ1-2, with 10 bases identical to TRBD1. V shed 6 bases, J shed 2 bases, and the junction held 10 bases outside the gene matches. Germline V CDR1 and CDR2: SGDLS, YYNGEE. The length of the CDR3 is 16 residues. In nucleotides, the CDR3 is TGTGCCAGCAAAAGTTCCGGGACAGGGGAGAACTATGGCTACACCTTC. Amino acids: CASKSSGTGENYGYTF.

This clonotype was detected ten times or more. The J gene is TRBJ2-1, the V gene TRBV5-1; a weak D match, TRBD1 (6 bases). Trimming removed 0 bases at V and 6 bases at J, with 10 bases between. Germline lookup yields CDR1 SGHRS and CDR2 YFSETQ. This CDR3 spans 14 amino acids. The CDR3, as DNA: TGCGCCAGCAGCTTGGGGACAGAGGGCAATGAGCAGTTCTTC. This encodes CASSLGTEGNEQFF.

This clonotype was counted at least ten times. Written as DNA, the CDR3 is TGTGCCAGCAGTTTATTGAGGAATCAGCCCCAGCATTTT. It codes for CASSLLRNQPQHF. V and J are TRBV12-3 or TRBV12-4 and TRBJ1-5; D gene ambiguous. The V end was cut by 2 bases, the J end by 4 bases, with 6 bases between. This CDR3 spans 13 amino acids.

The sample holds many counts of this clonotype. This chain uses TRBV7-6 with TRBJ2-3, with 7 bases identical to TRBD2. Looked up from germline, CDR1 is SGHVS and CDR2 is FNYEAQ. Losses at the gene ends were 4 bases for V and 3 bases for J; bases not matched to a gene: 4. This CDR3 spans 14 amino acids. This chain's CDR3 is CASSSLGGTDTQYF. For the CDR3, the DNA is TGTGCCAGCAGCTCCCTGGGAGGGACAGATACGCAGTATTTT.

At least ten counts were recorded for this clonotype. V and J are TRBV4-3 and TRBJ2-7; TRBD2 is a possible D gene (6 bases). The CDR3 length is 13 residues. Germline V CDR1 and CDR2: LGHNA, YSLEER. V was clipped by 3 bases and J by 3 bases, with 9 bases between them. CDR3 loop: CASSHGTYYEQYF. CDR3 bases: TGCGCCAGCAGCCACGGGACTTACTACGAGCAGTACTTC.

Ten or more counts support this clonotype. This chain connects TRBV12-3 or TRBV12-4 to TRBJ2-1; 11 positions match TRBD2. The CDR3 extends over 13 amino acids. The V gene end was trimmed by 7 bases and the J gene end by 10 bases; junction bases not matched to a gene: 6. This CDR3 is CASNVIAGGEQFF. CDR3 DNA: TGTGCCAGCAACGTCATAGCGGGGGGGGAGCAGTTCTTC.

In its sample, this clonotype was seen many times. The chain links TRBV27 to TRBJ2-2; the match to TRBD1 covers 7 bases. The CDR3 runs 16 residues. The germline V gene encodes CDR1 MNHEY and CDR2 SMNVEV (reference sequence). V lost 3 bases, J lost 5 bases, and 9 bases stayed unmatched. CDR3 residues: CASSFRDRVGTGELFF. The CDR3 DNA reads as TGTGCCAGCAGTTTTCGAGACAGGGTGGGGACCGGGGAGCTGTTTTTT.

This clonotype has ten or more counts. The chain joins TRBV7-8 to TRBJ1-5; D is uncertain. The CDR3 sequence is 17 residues long. V lost 5 bases to trimming and J lost 0 bases, with 17 bases between them. Germline V gene lookup returns CDR1 SGHVS and CDR2 FQNEAQ. CDR3 sequence: CASSPSRAFFSNQPQHF. The DNA of the CDR3 is TGTGCCAGCAGCCCGTCGAGGGCATTTTTTAGCAATCAGCCCCAGCATTTT. The complete variable domain, with remaining parts taken from reference TRBV7-8 and TRBJ1-5, reads GAGVSQSPRYKVAKRGQDVALRCDPISGHVSLFWYQQALGQGPEFLTYFQNEAQLDKSGLPSDRFFAERPEGSVSTLKIQRTQQEDSAVYLCASSPSRAFFSNQPQHFGDGTRLSIL.